Presented here are 28 T cell receptor beta chains from one specimen sequenced in a study of shared clonotypes between healthy human individuals. Only CD45RO-negative cells positively selected for CCR7 counted as naive CD8 cells, so terminally differentiated effector memory CD45RA+ cells were excluded. Clones were read by immunoSEQ multiplex PCR, and TCRdb kept only the in-frame ones, dropping some. The data contain about 2 million clones, about 95% of them seen just once; the ten biggest clones take up 0.85% to 1.3%. The sample taken for sequencing was naive CD8+ T cells sorted from blood. All receptors come from a man aged 18-30 years in good health.

J is TRBJ2-5 and V is TRBV15; TRBD1 agrees at 8 bases. The germline V gene encodes CDR1 LNHNV and CDR2 YYDKDF (reference sequence). V gave up 0 bases and J gave up 2 bases; unmatched junction bases: 8. The CDR3 consists of 17 residues. CDR3 residues: CATSRDYLQGGQETQYF. DNA of the CDR3: TGTGCCACCAGCAGAGATTATCTACAGGGGGGACAAGAGACCCAGTACTTC.

The V gene is TRBV6-6, the J gene TRBJ2-4, with D possibly TRBD2 on 6 matching bases. Germline CDR1 MNHNY, CDR2 SVGAGI (reference sequence). V lost 6 bases to trimming and J lost 9 bases, with 18 bases between them. This CDR3 has 14 residues. The CDR3 region has the DNA TGTGCCAGCAGCCACGGGAAGGGAGGAGGCATTCAGTACTTC. It encodes CASSHGKGGGIQYF.

V gene TRBV10-1 combines with J gene TRBJ2-3; TRBD2 aligns across 11 bases. The V gene end was trimmed by 6 bases and the J gene end by 4 bases; junction bases not matched to a gene: 9. Per germline, CDR1 WNHNN and CDR2 SYGVQD (reference sequence). CDR3 length: 16 residues. The CDR3 DNA is TGCGCCAGCAGCAAACTAGCGGGAGACGCGTCAGATACGCAGTATTTT. Protein product: CASSKLAGDASDTQYF.

The chain is built from TRBV2 and TRBJ2-3; 10 bases fit TRBD1. This CDR3 contains 15 residues. The J segment lost 5 bases and the V segment lost 9 bases, leaving 11 bases of the junction unmatched. Germline loops: CDR1 SNHLY, CDR2 FYNNEI. DNA for the CDR3: TGTGCCAGAGGTTGGGACAGGGGTGGAGAAGATACGCAGTATTTT. Its protein is CARGWDRGGEDTQYF.

This sequence joins TRBV7-8 and TRBJ2-7; D is unresolved. This CDR3 is built from 14 residues. Germline V gene data show CDR1 as SGHVS and CDR2 as FQNEAQ. The V gene lost 5 bases and the J gene lost 0 bases, with 11 bases spanning the gap. The CDR3 here is CASSPRISSYEQYF. The CDR3 DNA sequence: TGTGCCAGCAGCCCACGGATCAGCTCCTACGAGCAGTACTTC.

This clone turned up a few times. The V call is TRBV2, the J call TRBJ2-7, with D maybe TRBD1 (5 bases). The CDR3 has 13 amino acids. Germline values: CDR1 SNHLY, CDR2 FYNNEI. Trimming took off 2 bases at V and 3 bases at J, with 8 bases between the two ends. The CDR3 region has the DNA TGTGCCAGCAGTGAATGGCAGGGCTACGAGCAGTACTTC. Residues: CASSEWQGYEQYF.

The chain uses TRBV7-9 and TRBJ2-1; weak D call: TRBD2 (7 bases). CDR3 length: 15 residues. V gave up 8 bases and J gave up 7 bases, with 21 bases separating them. Germline V lookup: CDR1 SEHNR, CDR2 FQNEAQ (reference sequence). CDR3 DNA: TGTGCCAGCGGGACCCTAGGGGGGGATGGTAATGAGCAGTTCTTC. Protein: CASGTLGGDGNEQFF. The complete variable domain, with remaining parts taken from reference TRBV7-9 and TRBJ2-1, reads DTGVSQNPRHKITKRGQNVTFRCDPISEHNRLYWYRQTLGQGPEFLTYFQNEAQLEKSRLLSDRFSAERPKGSFSTLEIQRTEQGDSAMYLCASGTLGGDGNEQFFGPGTRLTVL.

This chain uses TRBV5-1 with TRBJ2-1; 10 bases align to TRBD1. From germline, CDR1 is SGHRS and CDR2 YFSETQ. Trimming at V came to 5 bases and at J to 7 bases, leaving 15 bases not matched to a gene. The length of the CDR3 is 17 residues. The CDR3 sequence: CASRTRPGQGLGNEQFF. CDR3 in DNA: TGCGCCAGCAGAACTCGACCGGGACAGGGGTTGGGAAATGAGCAGTTCTTC.

V usage is TRBV6-5 and J usage is TRBJ2-5, with 10 positions matching TRBD1. The J call may not be correct, given that the DNA end is closer to TRBJ2-7. The CDR3 totals 14 residues. The V gene's germline CDR1 is MNHEY and CDR2 SVGAGI. CDR3 amino acids: CASSYSGTGDEQYF. The DNA for the CDR3 is TGTGCCAGCAGTTACTCTGGGACAGGGGACGAGCAGTACTTC.

The chain couples TRBV6-5 to TRBJ2-5; D uncertain. Looked up from germline, CDR1 is MNHEY and CDR2 is SVGAGI. The CDR3 loop spans 13 amino acids. V dropped 4 bases and J dropped 5 bases, with 11 bases sitting between them. DNA of the CDR3: TGTGCCAGCAGTTCGTTGCATTGGGAGACCCAGTACTTC. Encoded protein: CASSSLHWETQYF.

This rearrangement joins TRBV5-5 to TRBJ1-3; tentative D call: TRBD1 (6 bases). Trimming shortened V by 0 bases and J by 0 bases, and 19 bases separated the two germline ends. Germline V lookup: CDR1 SGHKS, CDR2 YYEKEE (reference sequence). The CDR3 is made up of 19 amino acids. The CDR3 region has the DNA TGTGCCAGCAGCTTGGCCGGAAGGGGGGCTTCCTTCTCTGGAAACACCATATATTTT. Amino acids: CASSLAGRGASFSGNTIYF.

This chain connects TRBV2 to TRBJ2-1; 7 positions agree with TRBD1. J lost 9 bases, V lost 6 bases, and 8 bases had no gene match. The CDR3 loop spans 13 amino acids. Germline CDR1 is SNHLY and CDR2 is FYNNEI. CDR3 in DNA: TGTGCCAGCAGGAGACAGGGCCTCACTGAGCAGTTCTTC. Its protein is CASRRQGLTEQFF. Supplemented by reference TRBV2 and TRBJ2-1, the full variable domain reads EPEVTQTPSHQVTQMGQEVILRCVPISNHLYFYWYRQILGQKVEFLVSFYNNEISEKSEIFDDQFSVERPDGSNFTLKIRSTKLEDSAMYFCASRRQGLTEQFFGPGTRLTVL.

This clone appeared a single time. The chain joins TRBV29-1 to TRBJ1-5, with D possibly TRBD1 on 5 matching bases. This CDR3 region has 13 residues. V dropped 4 bases and J dropped 6 bases, with 13 bases sitting between them. Germline-derived CDR1 and CDR2 are SQVTM and ANQGSEA. In DNA form, the CDR3 reads TGCAGCGTTGTCTCCGGGGGAGGTCAGCCCCAGCATTTT. Its translation is CSVVSGGGQPQHF.

CDR3 amino acids: CASSEVWEFF. The CDR3 DNA reads TGTGCCAGCAGTGAAGTCTGGGAGTTCTTC. This chain connects TRBV6-1 to TRBJ2-1; D call uncertain. This CDR3 has 10 amino acids. CDR1 MNHNS and CDR2 SASEGT come from the germline V gene. Trimming shortened V by 1 base and J by 14 bases, and 6 bases separated the two germline ends.

The rearrangement uses TRBV4-3 and TRBJ2-2, with D perhaps matching TRBD2 (7 bases). CDR1 LGHNA and CDR2 YSLEER come from the germline V gene. The CDR3 contains 17 residues. V lost 0 bases and J lost 7, with 18 bases in between. The CDR3 sequence: CASSQEGGGFLGGELFF. The CDR3 DNA reads as TGCGCCAGCAGCCAAGAGGGAGGGGGATTTTTAGGCGGGGAGCTGTTTTTT.

V and J are TRBV29-1 and TRBJ2-3, with D maybe TRBD2 (6 bases). Trimming cost V 3 bases and J 4 bases, with 14 bases left between them. Germline V gene data show CDR1 as SQVTM and CDR2 as ANQGSEA. The CDR3 contains 14 residues. The DNA for the CDR3 is TGCAGCGTTGATTGGGGGGTCGTGTCAGATACGCAGTATTTT. Amino acid sequence: CSVDWGVVSDTQYF.

The V gene is TRBV28, the J gene TRBJ2-2, with D possibly being TRBD1 (5 bases). CDR3 length: 14 amino acids. Trimming cost V 7 bases and J 4 bases, with 13 bases left between them. Germline V CDR1 and CDR2: MDHEN, SYDVKM. The CDR3: CASTRTSLTGELFF. CDR3 bases: TGTGCCAGCACCCGGACATCGCTCACCGGGGAGCTGTTTTTT. Using reference TRBV28 and TRBJ2-2 for the parts outside the CDR3, the full variable domain is DVKVTQSSRYLVKRTGEKVFLECVQDMDHENMFWYRQDPGLGLRLIYFSYDVKMKEKGDIPEGYSVSREKKERFSLILESASTNQTSMYLCASTRTSLTGELFFGEGSRLTVL.

The genes are TRBV7-9 and TRBJ1-2; D is unclear. Trimming removed 1 base from V and 4 bases from J, with 13 bases in between. The CDR3 spans 15 residues. CDR1 and CDR2 (germline): SEHNR, FQNEAQ (reference sequence). CDR3: CASSLEDLVIYGYTF. The CDR3 DNA reads as TGTGCCAGCAGCTTAGAAGACCTTGTTATCTATGGCTACACCTTC.

The genes are TRBV6-1 and TRBJ1-2, with D possibly matching TRBD1 (6 bases). The germline CDR1 and CDR2 sequences are MNHNS and SASEGT. The CDR3 contains 15 residues. Trimming took 3 bases from V and 0 from J, leaving 11 bases between them. The CDR3 bases are TGTGCCAGCAGTGAGTGGGACACTACTAACTATGGCTACACCTTC. Its translation: CASSEWDTTNYGYTF.

The chain recombines TRBV6-5 with TRBJ1-1; 7 bases align to TRBD1. Germline V gene lookup returns CDR1 MNHEY and CDR2 SVGAGI. V was pared by 6 bases and J by 1 base, with 5 bases of the junction left unmatched. The CDR3 has 14 residues. This CDR3 is CASRAGTENTEAFF. DNA for the CDR3: TGTGCCAGCAGGGCCGGGACAGAGAACACTGAAGCTTTCTTT.

To note about this clone: Other DNA sequences in the sample encode the same CDR3. In nucleotides, the CDR3 is TGTGCCAGTAGTATTTCGGGTGGCCCATACAATGAGCAGTTCTTC. Translation: CASSISGGPYNEQFF. The chain has TRBV19 and TRBJ2-1; D call uncertain. Germline V CDR1 and CDR2: LNHDA, SQIVND (reference sequence). There are 15 residues in the CDR3. V was shortened by 3 bases and J by 4 bases, with 13 bases between the two germline ends.

The count of this clone is one. The chain joins TRBV5-1 to TRBJ2-1; D gene uncertain. There are 14 residues in the CDR3. Germline CDR1 is SGHRS and CDR2 is YFSETQ. Trimming stripped 0 bases from V and 9 bases from J, with 13 bases between. As DNA, the CDR3 is TGCGCCAGCAGCTTGGGTCCCCATGATGGTGAGCAGTTCTTC. Its translation: CASSLGPHDGEQFF.

The rearrangement joins TRBV19 to TRBJ2-4; D is possibly TRBD1 or TRBD2 (7 bases each). CDR3 size: 16 residues. Trimming took off 5 bases at V and 1 base at J, with 15 bases between the two ends. Germline CDR1 is LNHDA and CDR2 is SQIVND (reference sequence). The DNA of the CDR3 is TGTGCCAGTAGTCACGACAGGGAGGGGGCCAAAAACATTCAGTACTTC. Protein sequence: CASSHDREGAKNIQYF.

The chain combines TRBV7-2 with TRBJ2-7; D is unresolved. The V and J ends lost 3 bases and 0 bases respectively, with 9 bases between them. Germline CDR1 reads SGHTA; CDR2 reads FQGNSA. This CDR3 contains 14 residues. This CDR3 is CASSFDGYSYEQYF. For the CDR3, the DNA is TGTGCCAGCAGCTTTGACGGGTACTCCTACGAGCAGTACTTC. The variable domain in full, with the rest retrieved from reference TRBV7-2 and TRBJ2-7, is GAGVSQSPSNKVTEKGKDVELRCDPISGHTALYWYRQSLGQGLEFLIYFQGNSAPDKSGLPSDRFSAERTGGSVSTLTIQRTQQEDSAVYLCASSFDGYSYEQYFGPGTRLTVT.

For this clone: This specimen includes other DNA sequences encoding the same CDR3. CDR3 residues: CASSYEGGASYEQYF. The CDR3, as DNA: TGTGCCAGCAGTTACGAGGGGGGGGCTTCTTACGAGCAGTACTTC. The J gene is TRBJ2-7, the V gene TRBV6-5; D is perhaps TRBD2 (7 bases). Per germline, CDR1 MNHEY and CDR2 SVGAGI. There are 15 residues in the CDR3. V was cut by 2 bases and J by 4 bases, with 15 bases left in between.

V and J are TRBV30 and TRBJ2-2, with TRBD1 identical over 7 bases. Trimming cost V 8 bases and J 6 bases; bases outside gene matches: 6. This CDR3 is built from 12 residues. CDR1 is GTSNPN, CDR2 SVGIG, per germline (reference sequence). The CDR3 coding sequence is TGTGCCACTGACAGGGAAGCCGGGGAGCTGTTTTTT. This codes for CATDREAGELFF.

This clone was recorded only once. The rearrangement links TRBV6-1 to TRBJ2-7, with TRBD2 as a possible D gene (6 bases). The CDR3 contains 15 residues. Trimming removed 6 bases at V and 1 base at J, with 16 bases between. CDR1 is MNHNS, CDR2 SASEGT, per germline. CDR3 sequence: CASSRGTAGSYEQYF. CDR3 DNA: TGTGCCAGCAGCCGAGGAACGGCGGGATCCTACGAGCAGTACTTC.

The V gene is TRBV5-4, the J gene TRBJ1-1; 10 nucleotides agree with TRBD1. Germline loops: CDR1 SGHNT, CDR2 YYREEE (reference sequence). Unmatched junction bases numbered 4, after V lost 0 bases and J lost 5 bases. The CDR3 has 15 residues. The CDR3 bases are TGTGCCAGCAGCTTGGCAGGACAGGGGGTAACTGAAGCTTTCTTT. Its translation: CASSLAGQGVTEAFF.